This T cell receptor beta chain was identified during a study of blood T cell repertoires in COVID-19. About the study: The study drew acute and convalescent COVID-19 samples from the United States, Italy and Spain. T cells, B-cell-depleted T cells, or PBMCs supplied cDNA or gDNA.

Per the study methods: Scientists estimated how many nucleated cells there were by amplifying reference gene primers. Libraries were prepared by immunoSEQ multiplex PCR; TCRdb keeps only in-frame clonotypes and omits some of them. For V, J and clone size, that table is used; D and trimming come from the DNA. The repertoire consists of about 200,000 clones, with around nine tenths occurring once and the leading ten covering approximately 6.2%. The receptor's source is a man in his sixties who had recovered from COVID-19. Sequenced material: peripheral blood.

In DNA, the CDR3 is TGTGCCAGCAGGTCCGGGTCTCCGGAGACCCAGTACTTC. Its protein product is CASRSGSPETQYF. This rearrangement joins TRBV6-5 to TRBJ2-5; D ambiguous. CDR3 length: 13 residues. The germline CDR1 and CDR2 sequences are MNHEY and SVGAGI. V was trimmed by 6 bases and J by 5 bases, leaving 13 bases between them.